These 9 T cell receptor beta chains originate from one sample sequenced in a study of memory CD4+ T cells and cytomegalovirus serostatus. Sequencing used immunoSEQ multiplex PCR; TCRdb keeps in-frame clones, though not all of them. This sample carries about 96,000 clones, approximately 80% of them seen once, and the ten largest clones take approximately 4%. The sort gate was single viable CD3+CD4+CD8-CD45RO+ cells for memory CD4+ T cells. The sequencing input was memory CD4+ T cells from blood. These receptors were taken from an adult in good health and CMV-seropositive.

CDR3 DNA sequence: TGTGCCAGCAGCTTTACTAGCGGGAGCACAGATACGCAGTATTTT. This encodes CASSFTSGSTDTQYF. V usage is TRBV7-9 and J usage is TRBJ2-3, with TRBD2 matching over 9 bases. J lost 0 bases, V lost 3 bases, and 1 base had no gene match. The CDR3 consists of 15 residues. Looked up from germline, CDR1 is SEHNR and CDR2 is FQNEAQ (reference sequence).

CDR3 amino acids: CASSSPGQVVSPEKLFF. The CDR3 DNA is TGTGCCAGCAGTTCCCCGGGACAGGTTGTTAGTCCTGAAAAACTGTTTTTT. This chain joins TRBV28 and TRBJ1-4; 8 bases are shared with TRBD1. V was clipped by 4 bases and J by 7 bases; unmatched bases: 14. Germline CDR1 reads MDHEN; CDR2 reads SYDVKM. The CDR3 has 17 amino acids. Drawing the rest from reference TRBV28 and TRBJ1-4, the complete variable domain is DVKVTQSSRYLVKRTGEKVFLECVQDMDHENMFWYRQDPGLGLRLIYFSYDVKMKEKGDIPEGYSVSREKKERFSLILESASTNQTSMYLCASSSPGQVVSPEKLFFGSGTQLSVL.

Only a few counts were recorded for this clone. The chain uses TRBV15 and TRBJ1-3, with a weak D call TRBD1 (6 bases). Germline CDR1 and CDR2: LNHNV and YYDKDF (reference sequence). This CDR3 comprises 14 residues. Trimming took off 2 bases at V and 2 bases at J, with 7 bases between the two ends. CDR3: CATSRQGTGNTIYF. The CDR3 DNA reads as TGTGCCACCAGCAGACAGGGGACTGGAAACACCATATATTTT.

The chain combines TRBV5-1 with TRBJ1-2; D unclear. CDR3 size: 13 residues. The germline gives CDR1 SGHRS, CDR2 YFSETQ. Trimming took 0 bases from V and 6 from J, leaving 9 bases between them. In nucleotides, the CDR3 is TGCGCCAGCAGCTTGGGCGACTACAATGGCTACACCTTC. Its protein is CASSLGDYNGYTF.

The V call is TRBV7-2, the J call TRBJ2-3; 7 nucleotides align to TRBD1. Looked up from germline, CDR1 is SGHTA and CDR2 is FQGNSA. V was clipped by 5 bases and J by 9 bases; unmatched bases: 8. The CDR3 totals 13 residues. The CDR3 region is CASSAYQGGTQYF. The CDR3 bases are TGTGCCAGCAGCGCGTACCAAGGGGGCACGCAGTATTTT.

This chain uses TRBV9 with TRBJ2-1; 10 bases map to TRBD2. The CDR3 spans 15 residues. Per the germline V gene, CDR1 is SGDLS and CDR2 is YYNGEE. V lost 0 bases to trimming and J lost 6 bases; unmatched junction nucleotides: 3. The CDR3 loop is CASSVVPSGSNEQFF. The CDR3 DNA reads as TGTGCCAGCAGCGTAGTCCCTAGCGGGAGCAATGAGCAGTTCTTC.

This clone was counted between two and nine times. The rearrangement uses TRBV23-1 and TRBJ1-1, with unresolved D. TRBV23-1 carries the ORF label, with uncertain function. Trimming took 4 bases from V and 5 from J, leaving 11 bases between them. The CDR3 consists of 13 residues. CDR3 residues: CASSPQSCTEAFF. The CDR3 coding sequence is TGCGCCAGCAGTCCGCAGAGTTGTACTGAAGCTTTCTTT.

The CDR3 coding sequence is TGTGCCAGCACAAATTACAGGGGGACGAACACTGAAGCTTTCTTT. This sequence encodes CASTNYRGTNTEAFF. J is TRBJ1-1 and V is TRBV5-8; 8 bases fit TRBD1. The CDR3 is made up of 15 amino acids. With 6 bases clipped from V and 1 base from J, the junction kept 8 bases outside the gene matches. CDR1 is SGHTS and CDR2 is YDEGEE in the germline V gene.

This clone was seen a handful of times. This rearrangement joins TRBV5-1 to TRBJ1-3; the D gene is possibly TRBD1 (5 bases). This CDR3 has 16 amino acids. V was cut by 4 bases and J by 4 bases, with 18 bases left in between. CDR1 and CDR2 (germline): SGHRS, YFSETQ. The CDR3 nucleotides read TGCGCCAGCAGCCAATTTAGCCCGGGGGACGGAAACACCATATATTTT. Translation gives CASSQFSPGDGNTIYF.